Below are 13 T cell receptor beta chains sequenced from a single sample in a study of T-cell reconstitution after alpha-beta-depleted transplantation in children (dated by TCRdb to the mid-2010s). The library was built by means of PCR. Sequencing was performed on an Illumina HiSeq 2500. Molecular barcoding was employed in the preparation of TCR libraries, with unique molecular identifiers being used to normalize TCRbeta repertoire quantification. The raw public reads went through TCRdb reprocessing: fastp at Q25, MiXCR clone calling, in-frame beta chains kept. Entries that share a CDR3 protein sequence are merged under the most common genes and DNA. For this sample there are fewer than 550,000 distinct CDR3 sequences; about an eighth appear just once. Of the sample, 13% to 15% is held by the ten largest clones. Explained via the paper, the treatment or condition label denotes: allogeneic hematopoietic cell transplantation with graft depleted of TCRalphabeta T cells and CD19 B cells.

Source: PBMCs, mostly from graft donor cells, taken 180 days after TCRalphabeta/CD19-depleted stem cell transplant. Source of these receptors: a female patient between 2 and 10 years old who had a stem cell transplant for aplastic anemia, so the T cells may come from the graft donor.

CDR3 protein: CASSLQNLYRQGYEQYV. CDR3 coding DNA: TGTGCCAGCAGCCTCCAAAATTTATATAGACAGGGCTACGAGCAGTACGTC. V gene TRBV11-1 combines with J gene TRBJ2-7; TRBD1 aligns across 7 bases. Germline V gives CDR1 SGHAT, CDR2 FQDESV (reference sequence). CDR3 size: 17 residues. V dropped 5 bases and J dropped 3; count of bases not matched to a gene: 16.

This clonotype was counted a few times. This rearrangement joins TRBV20-1 to TRBJ2-1, with TRBD2 matching over 9 bases. With V trimmed by 0 bases and J by 7 bases, 4 bases remained unmatched. Germline V gene data show CDR1 as DFQATT and CDR2 as SNEGSKA (reference sequence). The CDR3 contains 14 residues. CDR3 DNA: TGCAGTGCTAGAGAGCCGGGACTAGCAAATGAGCAGTTCTTC. Its translation: CSAREPGLANEQFF.

This clonotype was seen a few times. The chain is built from TRBV3-1 and TRBJ2-2; 8 nucleotides match TRBD2. Germline CDR1 reads LGHDT; CDR2 reads YNNKEL (reference sequence). J lost 3 bases, V lost 4 bases, and 10 bases had no gene match. CDR3 length: 17 amino acids. CDR3 protein: CASSRRGGLADTGELFF. In DNA form, the CDR3 reads TGTGCCAGCAGCCGCAGGGGAGGACTAGCAGACACCGGGGAGCTGTTTTTT.

The J gene is TRBJ1-1, the V gene TRBV29-1; possibly TRBD1 for D (5 bases). Looked up from germline, CDR1 is SQVTM and CDR2 is ANQGSEA. This CDR3 comprises 15 residues. V lost 7 bases to trimming and J lost 1 base, with 19 bases between them. The CDR3 DNA is TGCAGCGGCACTCCTCCGGGACGGCGGAACACTGAAGCTTTCTTT. It specifies CSGTPPGRRNTEAFF.

The rearrangement uses TRBV7-9 and TRBJ1-5; TRBD1 might be the D (5 bases). CDR1 and CDR2 from the germline V gene are SEHNR and FQNEAQ (reference sequence). The CDR3 has 15 amino acids. Trimming removed 5 bases from V and 4 bases from J, with 15 bases in between. CDR3 bases: TGTGCCAGCAGCACAAATGCCGGGGCGAATCAGCCCCAGCATTTT. Its protein is CASSTNAGANQPQHF.

Comment on this clonotype: A much larger clone is a single base away; this may be a read error. The chain recombines TRBV6-2 or TRBV6-3 with TRBJ2-1; D possibly corresponds to TRBD2 (5 bases). Per germline, CDR1 MNHEY and CDR2 SVGEGT. The CDR3 consists of 15 residues. CDR3 coding DNA: TGTGGCAGCAGCCCCGGACTCTTCCCAACCGATGAGCAGTTCTTC. It codes for CGSSPGLFPTDEQFF.

A few counts support this clonotype. This chain joins TRBV5-6 and TRBJ1-5; TRBD1 aligns across 8 bases. The germline CDR1 and CDR2 sequences are SGHDT and YYEEEE. V dropped 4 bases and J dropped 7; count of bases not matched to a gene: 13. CDR3 size: 16 residues. CDR3 nucleotides: TGTGCCAGCAGCGCACCTTCCGACAGGGGCCACCAGCCCCAGCATTTT. Its protein is CASSAPSDRGHQPQHF.

CDR3 DNA sequence: TGTGCCACCAGCAGCCTCTCATCCGAGGGTGAGCAGTTCTTC. As protein: CATSSLSSEGEQFF. V gene TRBV15 combines with J gene TRBJ2-1; possible D gene TRBD2, 5 bases. Trimming removed 3 bases at V and 9 bases at J, with 15 bases between. CDR1 is LNHNV, CDR2 YYDKDF, per germline (reference sequence). The CDR3 is 14 amino acids.

V and J are TRBV10-3 and TRBJ2-4, with a weak D call TRBD2 (5 bases). Germline CDR1 ENHRY, CDR2 SYGVKD. The CDR3 spans 15 residues. Trimming took off 3 bases at V and 1 base at J, with 10 bases between the two ends. The CDR3 DNA reads TGTGCCATCAGTGATCGAGCGGTCGCCAAAAACATTCAGTACTTC. Amino acid sequence: CAISDRAVAKNIQYF.

This clonotype was counted ten times or more. The V and J genes are TRBV20-1 and TRBJ2-5, with 7 bases identical to TRBD2. This CDR3 comprises 14 residues. V lost 5 bases to trimming and J lost 1 base; unmatched junction nucleotides: 7. Germline V gene lookup returns CDR1 DFQATT and CDR2 SNEGSKA (reference sequence). CDR3 nucleotides: TGCAGTGCTGGGACCGGGACTACCCAAGAGACCCAGTACTTC. It is translated as CSAGTGTTQETQYF.

This clonotype has more than one count but fewer than ten. The DNA for the CDR3 is TGTGCCAGCAGCTTAAAGGAGTCAGACTACTACAATGAGCAGTTCTTC. Translation gives CASSLKESDYYNEQFF. This chain joins TRBV7-2 and TRBJ2-1; the D gene is possibly TRBD2 (5 bases). CDR1 and CDR2 from the germline V gene are SGHTA and FQGNSA. V shed 2 bases and J shed 3 bases, with 14 bases lying between them. This CDR3 has 16 amino acids.

The chain recombines TRBV10-3 with TRBJ1-1; D not certain. Trimming stripped 5 bases from V and 5 bases from J, with 15 bases between. The CDR3 is made up of 14 amino acids. The germline CDR1 and CDR2 sequences are ENHRY and SYGVKD. The CDR3: CAISPAQRRTEAFF. As DNA, the CDR3 is TGTGCCATCAGTCCAGCGCAGCGGAGGACTGAAGCTTTCTTT.

This clonotype was observed a few times. V gene TRBV7-8 combines with J gene TRBJ2-5, with 9 bases matching TRBD2. J gave up 3 bases and V 5 bases, and 7 bases lay outside the gene matches. Germline loops: CDR1 SGHVS, CDR2 FQNEAQ. The CDR3 contains 15 residues. CDR3: CASSPVLAGKETQYF. CDR3 coding DNA: TGTGCCAGCAGCCCCGTACTAGCGGGTAAAGAGACCCAGTACTTC.